One sample yielded the 15 T cell receptor beta chains listed below, sequenced in a study of blood T cell repertoires in COVID-19. Clones were read by immunoSEQ multiplex PCR, and TCRdb kept only the in-frame ones, dropping some. Counted here are about 300,000 clones, more than 75% occurring once; the ten biggest clones make up 1.3%. The sequenced sample was peripheral blood. The origin of the receptors is an older man with acute or convalescent COVID-19.

The genes are TRBV5-4 and TRBJ1-4; a possible D gene is TRBD1 (6 bases). This CDR3 is built from 13 residues. V was cut by 3 bases and J by 8 bases, with 11 bases left in between. Germline loops: CDR1 SGHNT, CDR2 YYREEE (reference sequence). CDR3 region: CASSSGGGEKLFF. CDR3 coding DNA: TGTGCCAGCAGCTCGGGAGGGGGAGAAAAACTGTTTTTT.

V usage is TRBV6-6 and J usage is TRBJ2-3, with a tentative D call TRBD1 (5 bases). V gave up 5 bases and J gave up 5 bases, with 20 bases separating them. CDR1 MNHNY and CDR2 SVGAGI come from the germline V gene (reference sequence). There are 16 residues in the CDR3. CDR3 in DNA: TGTGCCAGCAGTAACCAGGGTATTGGAACTGAAGATACGCAGTATTTT. It translates to CASSNQGIGTEDTQYF.

The rearrangement joins TRBV6-5 to TRBJ2-5; D is possibly TRBD2 (6 bases). CDR3 length: 14 amino acids. Deletions cut 9 bases from V and 2 bases from J, with 16 bases between. The germline V gene has CDR1 MNHEY and CDR2 SVGAGI. This chain's CDR3 is CASKPGAAQETQYF. CDR3 DNA: TGTGCCAGTAAGCCGGGAGCCGCACAAGAGACCCAGTACTTC.

This clone appeared a single time. V is TRBV5-1 and J is TRBJ1-2; D gene ambiguous. This CDR3 is 16 amino acids long. The germline gives CDR1 SGHRS, CDR2 YFSETQ. The V and J ends lost 4 bases and 3 bases respectively, with 19 bases between them. CDR3 sequence (DNA): TGCGCCAGCAGCGAGGGATTACCACTCAATGACTATGGCTACACCTTC. Translation: CASSEGLPLNDYGYTF.

The chain has TRBV18 and TRBJ1-4, with a weak D call TRBD1 (6 bases). In germline, CDR1 is KGHSH, CDR2 LQKENI. The V end was cut by 6 bases, the J end by 4 bases, with 27 bases between. This CDR3 has 19 residues. The DNA of the CDR3 is TGTGCCAGCTCCTATTTCACAGGGCGTATGGAGTATGGTAATGAAAAACTGTTTTTT. This translates into CASSYFTGRMEYGNEKLFF.

The CDR3 sequence is CASSYRTGGGEQYF. CDR3 coding DNA: TGTGCCAGCAGCTATAGGACAGGGGGCGGCGAGCAGTACTTC. V is TRBV7-2 and J is TRBJ2-7; the match to TRBD1 covers 11 bases. Trimming cost V 4 bases and J 6 bases; bases outside gene matches: 5. The CDR3 is 14 residues long. Germline V gene data show CDR1 as SGHTA and CDR2 as FQGNSA.

This rearrangement joins TRBV19 to TRBJ2-7; D possibly corresponds to TRBD1 (5 bases). The germline V and J ends were trimmed by 3 bases and 6 bases, with 9 bases remaining between them. The germline V gene encodes CDR1 LNHDA and CDR2 SQIVND (reference sequence). The CDR3 runs 12 residues. CDR3 sequence: CASSMGQAEQYF. The CDR3 bases are TGTGCCAGTAGTATGGGGCAAGCCGAGCAGTACTTC.

The genes are TRBV3-1 (or the pseudogene TRBV3-2) and TRBJ2-2; maybe TRBD2 (6 bases). The CDR3 has 16 residues. The germline CDR1 and CDR2 sequences are LGHDT and YNNKEL (reference sequence). The germline V and J ends were trimmed by 1 base and 0 bases, with 9 bases remaining between them. The CDR3 is CASSQGLAPNTGELFF. CDR3 sequence (DNA): TGTGCCAGCAGCCAAGGGCTAGCGCCGAACACCGGGGAGCTGTTTTTT.

This chain connects TRBV9 to TRBJ1-1; D remains ambiguous. The CDR3 runs 13 residues. Germline assignment: CDR1 SGDLS and CDR2 YYNGEE. The germline V and J ends were trimmed by 2 bases and 1 base, with 6 bases remaining between them. The DNA for the CDR3 is TGTGCCAGCAGCGTTGCGCCGAACACTGAAGCTTTCTTT. Protein product: CASSVAPNTEAFF.

This chain connects TRBV9 to TRBJ2-3, with TRBD2 identical over 9 bases. This CDR3 has 15 amino acids. The germline gives CDR1 SGDLS, CDR2 YYNGEE. V shed 4 bases and J 4 bases; nucleotides not matched to a gene: 7. Here the CDR3 DNA reads TGTGCCAGCAGCTATAGCGGGAGTGGTGCAGATACGCAGTATTTT. Translating gives CASSYSGSGADTQYF.

The chain combines TRBV7-2 with TRBJ2-7; D is ambiguous. The CDR3 runs 14 residues. Deletions cut 3 bases from V and 3 bases from J, with 12 bases between. CDR1 and CDR2 from the germline V gene are SGHTA and FQGNSA. DNA for the CDR3: TGTGCCAGCAGCTTGACTCAGTCCCGCTACGAGCAGTACTTC. It yields the protein CASSLTQSRYEQYF.

The rearrangement joins TRBV2 to TRBJ2-7; TRBD1 matches at 7 bases. The CDR3 runs 16 residues. CDR1 is SNHLY and CDR2 is FYNNEI in the germline V gene. The ends lost 7 bases at V and 4 bases at J; junction bases unmatched: 16. CDR3 in amino acids: CASNGLDRVSSYEQYF. Here the CDR3 DNA reads TGTGCCAGCAACGGCCTCGACAGGGTGTCGAGTTACGAGCAGTACTTC.

CDR3 nucleotides: TGTGCCAGCAGCTTGGCTAGCGGGAGGGCCGGAGATACGCAGTATTTT. Translation: CASSLASGRAGDTQYF. This rearrangement joins TRBV7-2 to TRBJ2-3, with 12 positions matching TRBD2. The CDR3 has 16 residues. In germline, CDR1 is SGHTA, CDR2 FQGNSA. Trimming cost V 3 bases and J 5 bases; bases outside gene matches: 6.

The V call is TRBV5-5, the J call TRBJ2-7; D gene ambiguous. CDR1 is SGHKS, CDR2 YYEKEE, per germline (reference sequence). The CDR3 sequence is 13 residues long. Trimming removed 0 bases from V and 5 bases from J, with 9 bases in between. The CDR3 sequence: CASSLESIHEQYF. CDR3 sequence (DNA): TGTGCCAGCAGCTTGGAATCCATCCACGAGCAGTACTTC.

The chain is built from TRBV9 and TRBJ1-1; 9 nucleotides match TRBD1. Germline V gene data show CDR1 as SGDLS and CDR2 as YYNGEE. This CDR3 region has 17 residues. V shed 0 bases and J 1 base; nucleotides not matched to a gene: 7. The CDR3 sequence: CASSVAPGQGTNTEAFF. CDR3 coding DNA: TGTGCCAGCAGCGTAGCCCCAGGACAGGGGACGAACACTGAAGCTTTCTTT.